The 30 T cell receptor beta chains below were found in one sample sequenced in a study of blood T cell repertoires in COVID-19. The method was immunoSEQ multiplex PCR; TCRdb's version includes in-frame clones alone and lacks a portion of them. The table has tens of thousands of clones, 82% seen once; the top ten hold about 9.4%. Material: peripheral blood. Every receptor here comes from a man in his fifties or sixties with acute or convalescent COVID-19.

This chain connects TRBV5-1 to TRBJ2-2; D unclear. V dropped 7 bases and J dropped 1 base, with 5 bases sitting between them. This CDR3 has 12 residues. Germline values: CDR1 SGHRS, CDR2 YFSETQ. CDR3 nucleotide sequence: TGCGCCAGCTATATGAACACCGGGGAGCTGTTTTTT. The encoded protein is CASYMNTGELFF.

The chain links TRBV5-1 to TRBJ2-5, with D possibly being TRBD2 (5 bases). Deletions cut 4 bases from V and 4 bases from J, with 14 bases between. The germline V gene has CDR1 SGHRS and CDR2 YFSETQ. The length of the CDR3 is 14 residues. CDR3 sequence reads: CASSTGGPGETQYF. The DNA for the CDR3 is TGCGCCAGCAGCACCGGAGGCCCTGGAGAGACCCAGTACTTC.

V gene TRBV9 combines with J gene TRBJ1-5; 9 positions match TRBD1. Trimming cost V 4 bases and J 5 bases; bases outside gene matches: 7. CDR3 length: 15 amino acids. Germline V CDR1 and CDR2: SGDLS, YYNGEE. The CDR3 loop is CASSPTGQGDQPQHF. The CDR3 region has the DNA TGTGCCAGCAGCCCCACGGGACAGGGAGATCAGCCCCAGCATTTT.

This chain links TRBV27 with TRBJ2-1; D unresolved. This CDR3 is built from 15 residues. The V end lost 3 bases, the J end lost 5 bases, and 14 bases lay between the germline ends. Germline loops: CDR1 MNHEY, CDR2 SMNVEV (reference sequence). CDR3 in amino acids: CASSLILGVNNEQFF. The CDR3 DNA follows: TGTGCCAGCAGTTTGATCCTCGGTGTAAACAATGAGCAGTTCTTC.

This chain joins TRBV11-3 and TRBJ2-7; TRBD1 aligns across 8 bases. The CDR3 totals 15 residues. Unmatched junction bases numbered 8, after V lost 4 bases and J lost 3 bases. Germline loops: CDR1 SGHNT, CDR2 YENEEA. The CDR3 here is CASSSGPDRGYEQYF. In DNA form, the CDR3 reads TGTGCCAGCAGCTCAGGGCCCGACAGGGGCTACGAGCAGTACTTC.

This rearrangement joins TRBV18 to TRBJ1-1, with D perhaps matching TRBD1 (5 bases). The CDR3 covers 15 residues. Germline CDR1 and CDR2: KGHSH and LQKENI. V gave up 5 bases and J gave up 4 bases, with 17 bases separating them. CDR3 sequence reads: CASSNLLTDGTEAFF. In DNA form, the CDR3 reads TGTGCCAGCTCAAACCTCCTGACAGACGGCACTGAAGCTTTCTTT.

The chain carries TRBV25-1 and TRBJ2-3; possible D gene TRBD1, 5 bases. The germline V and J ends were trimmed by 5 bases and 2 bases, with 11 bases remaining between them. This CDR3 has 14 residues. In germline, CDR1 is MGHDK, CDR2 SYGVNS. The CDR3 DNA is TGTGCCAGCAGTTTGATGACAGTCACAGATACGCAGTATTTT. Amino acids: CASSLMTVTDTQYF.

V and J are TRBV9 and TRBJ2-2; 8 nucleotides line up with TRBD1. The CDR3 runs 16 residues. Losses at the gene ends were 3 bases for V and 1 base for J; bases not matched to a gene: 5. Germline loops: CDR1 SGDLS, CDR2 YYNGEE. The CDR3 DNA is TGTGCCAGCAGCGCCCCCGGGACAGGGAACACCGGGGAGCTGTTTTTT. Its protein product is CASSAPGTGNTGELFF.

This sequence joins TRBV27 and TRBJ1-3; 9 bases are a match to TRBD1. This CDR3 comprises 15 residues. J was trimmed by 4 bases and V by 5 bases; bases with no gene match: 6. Germline loops: CDR1 MNHEY, CDR2 SMNVEV (reference sequence). CDR3 nucleotides: TGTGCCAGCAGTAAGGGACAGGGATTCGGAAACACCATATATTTT. Protein: CASSKGQGFGNTIYF.

The rearrangement uses TRBV6-5 and TRBJ1-2; D unclear. V was clipped by 5 bases and J by 3 bases, with 16 bases between them. Looked up from germline, CDR1 is MNHEY and CDR2 is SVGAGI. The CDR3 has 15 residues. CDR3 in DNA: TGTGCCAGCAGTCCGGGGATGGGATCGGACTATGGCTACACCTTC. This gives the protein CASSPGMGSDYGYTF.

The chain links TRBV10-1 to TRBJ1-1, with TRBD1 matching over 8 bases. The V gene end was trimmed by 5 bases and the J gene end by 4 bases; junction bases not matched to a gene: 3. CDR1 and CDR2 (germline): WNHNN, SYGVQD (reference sequence). The CDR3 runs to 13 residues. The CDR3 sequence is CASSPGQATEAFF. CDR3 sequence (DNA): TGCGCCAGCAGTCCGGGACAGGCCACTGAAGCTTTCTTT.

The chain couples TRBV15 to TRBJ1-1; D is unresolved. The CDR3 is made up of 13 amino acids. V was clipped by 4 bases and J by 2 bases, with 8 bases between them. The germline gives CDR1 LNHNV, CDR2 YYDKDF (reference sequence). The CDR3 protein is CATSIQLNTEAFF. In DNA, the CDR3 is TGTGCCACCAGCATCCAGTTAAACACTGAAGCTTTCTTT.

The V gene is TRBV18, the J gene TRBJ2-1, with D perhaps matching TRBD2 (6 bases). The V gene's germline CDR1 is KGHSH and CDR2 LQKENI. Trimming stripped 5 bases from V and 8 bases from J, with 16 bases between. The CDR3 spans 14 residues. CDR3: CASSGGTGNYEQFF. CDR3 sequence (DNA): TGTGCCAGCTCAGGAGGGACCGGGAATTATGAGCAGTTCTTC.

The V call is TRBV10-3, the J call TRBJ1-2; D is perhaps TRBD1 (6 bases). This CDR3 is 13 amino acids long. Trimming shortened V by 2 bases and J by 8 bases, and 12 bases separated the two germline ends. The germline CDR1 and CDR2 sequences are ENHRY and SYGVKD. The CDR3 loop reads CAISEHRELGYTF. In nucleotides, the CDR3 is TGTGCCATCAGTGAGCACAGGGAGTTAGGCTACACCTTC.

V usage is TRBV6-5 and J usage is TRBJ2-1; 9 nucleotides agree with TRBD2. Germline CDR1 reads MNHEY; CDR2 reads SVGAGI. The CDR3 runs 15 residues. After removal of 0 bases from V and 7 bases from J, the junction contained 4 bases not matched to a gene. CDR3 nucleotides: TGTGCCAGCAGTTACTCGCGGGAGGGCCGGAATGAGCAGTTCTTC. Amino acids: CASSYSREGRNEQFF.

V usage is TRBV12-5 and J usage is TRBJ2-2, with D possibly being TRBD2 (5 bases). CDR1 is LGHNT and CDR2 is FRNRAP in the germline V gene. Deletions cut 6 bases from V and 0 bases from J, with 14 bases between. There are 16 residues in the CDR3. CDR3 amino acids: CASGRGIVANTGELFF. CDR3 in DNA: TGTGCTAGTGGACGGGGTATCGTGGCGAACACCGGGGAGCTGTTTTTT.

This clone was seen only once. This chain joins TRBV18 and TRBJ1-5; D call uncertain. The V end was cut by 4 bases, the J end by 7 bases, with 11 bases between. The V gene's germline CDR1 is KGHSH and CDR2 LQKENI. There are 13 residues in the CDR3. The CDR3 DNA is TGTGCCAGCTCACAGGAGGGTAACCAGCCCCAGCATTTT. The encoded protein is CASSQEGNQPQHF.

This sequence joins TRBV7-9 and TRBJ1-5; 7 nucleotides match TRBD1. The CDR3 has 15 amino acids. With 5 bases clipped from V and 3 bases from J, the junction kept 7 bases outside the gene matches. The germline CDR1 and CDR2 sequences are SEHNR and FQNEAQ (reference sequence). The CDR3 nucleotides are TGTGCCAGCAGCCCTACCGGGACAGTCAATCAGCCCCAGCATTTT. This codes for CASSPTGTVNQPQHF. Full variable domain (outside the CDR3, taken from reference TRBV7-9 and TRBJ1-5): DTGVSQNPRHKITKRGQNVTFRCDPISEHNRLYWYRQTLGQGPEFLTYFQNEAQLEKSRLLSDRFSAERPKGSFSTLEIQRTEQGDSAMYLCASSPTGTVNQPQHFGDGTRLSIL.

The chain carries TRBV10-3 and TRBJ2-7; 9 bases are shared with TRBD1. The germline V gene encodes CDR1 ENHRY and CDR2 SYGVKD. This CDR3 comprises 13 residues. After removal of 7 bases from V and 6 bases from J, the junction contained 7 bases not matched to a gene. The CDR3 DNA reads TGTGCCATCAAGGGGACAGGGACAGGCGAGCAGTACTTC. Its translation is CAIKGTGTGEQYF.

The chain has TRBV4-2 and TRBJ2-7; 8 positions agree with TRBD2. CDR1 is LGHNA, CDR2 YNFKEQ, per germline. The length of the CDR3 is 13 residues. V was pared by 4 bases and J by 4 bases, with 3 bases of the junction left unmatched. The CDR3 bases are TGTGCCAGCAGCCGCCCGGGGGGGTACGAGCAGTACTTC. This encodes CASSRPGGYEQYF.

The rearrangement links TRBV5-5 to TRBJ1-6; tentative D call: TRBD1 (6 bases). V lost 0 bases to trimming and J lost 7 bases, with 8 bases between them. The CDR3 is made up of 14 amino acids. Looked up from germline, CDR1 is SGHKS and CDR2 is YYEKEE (reference sequence). The CDR3 DNA sequence: TGTGCCAGCAGCTTGGGACAGGTCAATTCACCCCTCCACTTT. It encodes CASSLGQVNSPLHF.

The chain links TRBV12-3 or TRBV12-4 to TRBJ2-7, with D possibly matching TRBD1 (5 bases). The CDR3 has 11 residues. V was clipped by 6 bases and J by 3 bases, with 6 bases between them. The CDR3 region has the DNA TGTGCCAGCAGCAGGGACTACGAGCAGTACTTC. Amino acid sequence: CASSRDYEQYF.

The chain joins TRBV5-5 to TRBJ1-3; D may be TRBD1 (5 bases). Looked up from germline, CDR1 is SGHKS and CDR2 is YYEKEE (reference sequence). CDR3 size: 15 residues. Trimming shortened V by 4 bases and J by 0 bases, and 11 bases separated the two germline ends. The chain's CDR3 is CASSSGGTSGNTIYF. CDR3 nucleotides: TGTGCCAGCAGCAGTGGAGGGACCTCTGGAAACACCATATATTTT.

The chain combines TRBV29-1 with TRBJ1-5; possible D gene TRBD1, 5 bases. CDR3 length: 13 residues. CDR1 and CDR2 from the germline V gene are SQVTM and ANQGSEA. V lost 5 bases and J lost 10, with 18 bases in between. The CDR3: CSVSDSSLDPQHF. In nucleotides, the CDR3 is TGCAGCGTTTCAGACAGTAGCCTTGACCCCCAGCATTTT.

J is TRBJ2-7 and V is TRBV28, with 8 positions matching TRBD1. There are 13 residues in the CDR3. The ends lost 10 bases at V and 6 bases at J; junction bases unmatched: 11. Germline CDR1 is MDHEN and CDR2 is SYDVKM. The CDR3 nucleotides read TGTGCCACCTTGACAGGGGCGATGGCCGAGCAGTACTTC. Residues: CATLTGAMAEQYF.

There are a few counts of this clone. V and J are TRBV7-2 and TRBJ2-1, with 10 bases identical to TRBD2. In germline, CDR1 is SGHTA, CDR2 FQGNSA. The J segment lost 9 bases and the V segment lost 8 bases, leaving 7 bases of the junction unmatched. The CDR3 contains 13 residues. In DNA, the CDR3 is TGTGCCAGCGAAGCGGGGGGGCAGGTTGAGCAGTTCTTC. The encoded protein is CASEAGGQVEQFF. Using reference TRBV7-2 and TRBJ2-1 for the parts outside the CDR3, the full variable domain is GAGVSQSPSNKVTEKGKDVELRCDPISGHTALYWYRQSLGQGLEFLIYFQGNSAPDKSGLPSDRFSAERTGGSVSTLTIQRTQQEDSAVYLCASEAGGQVEQFFGPGTRLTVL.

Only a few counts were recorded for this clone. This chain connects TRBV28 to TRBJ2-5, with D possibly being TRBD2 (6 bases). Deletions cut 5 bases from V and 5 bases from J, with 15 bases between. Germline V gene data show CDR1 as MDHEN and CDR2 as SYDVKM. The CDR3 has 14 amino acids. As DNA, the CDR3 is TGTGCCAGCAGTGTGGGCTATCGGGGGGAGACCCAGTACTTC. Protein: CASSVGYRGETQYF.

This clone was observed once. The chain links TRBV7-2 to TRBJ2-5, with 8 bases lining up with TRBD2. The germline V gene encodes CDR1 SGHTA and CDR2 FQGNSA. The ends lost 4 bases at V and 5 bases at J; junction bases unmatched: 6. The CDR3 is 14 residues long. CDR3 amino acids: CASSSTSAGETQYF. The CDR3 DNA sequence: TGTGCCAGCAGCTCGACTAGCGCTGGGGAGACCCAGTACTTC.

This rearrangement joins TRBV7-9 to TRBJ1-5, with 11 positions matching TRBD1. Looked up from germline, CDR1 is SEHNR and CDR2 is FQNEAQ (reference sequence). V lost 5 bases and J lost 7; bases outside the gene matches: 4. This CDR3 contains 14 residues. CDR3 sequence: CASSAGTGGQPQHF. The CDR3 bases are TGTGCCAGCAGCGCCGGGACAGGGGGGCAGCCCCAGCATTTT.

The chain employs TRBV14 and TRBJ2-5; 10 positions match TRBD2. The germline V gene encodes CDR1 SGHDN and CDR2 FVKESK. Unmatched junction bases numbered 9, after V lost 1 base and J lost 4 bases. The CDR3 has 17 residues. The CDR3 DNA sequence: TGTGCCAGCAGCCAAGGGAAGCGGGGGGGCCTAGGAGAGACCCAGTACTTC. This encodes CASSQGKRGGLGETQYF.